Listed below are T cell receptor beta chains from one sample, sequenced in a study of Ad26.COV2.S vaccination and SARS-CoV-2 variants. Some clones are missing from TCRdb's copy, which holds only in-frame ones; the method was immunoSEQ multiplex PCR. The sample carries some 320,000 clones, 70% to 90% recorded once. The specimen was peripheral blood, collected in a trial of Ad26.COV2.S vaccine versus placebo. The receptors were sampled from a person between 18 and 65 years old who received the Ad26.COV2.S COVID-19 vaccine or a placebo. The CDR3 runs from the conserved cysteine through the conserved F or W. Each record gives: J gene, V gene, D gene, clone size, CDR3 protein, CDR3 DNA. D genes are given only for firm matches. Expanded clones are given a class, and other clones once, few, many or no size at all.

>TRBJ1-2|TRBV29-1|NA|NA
CSVEDGYRASSGYTF
TGCAGCGTTGAAGATGGGTACAGGGCATCCTCCGGCTACACCTTC
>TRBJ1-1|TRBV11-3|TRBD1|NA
CASSHRGMNTEAFF
TGTGCCAGCAGCCACAGGGGTATGAACACTGAAGCTTTCTTT
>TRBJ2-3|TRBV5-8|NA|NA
CASLYWVTDTQYF
TGTGCCAGTTTGTATTGGGTAACAGATACGCAGTATTTT
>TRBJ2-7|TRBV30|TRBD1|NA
CAWSVGTGNPYEQYF
TGTGCCTGGAGTGTCGGGACAGGGAATCCCTACGAGCAGTACTTC
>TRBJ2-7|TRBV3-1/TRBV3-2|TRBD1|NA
CASSQDDRGLWYF
TGTGCCAGCAGCCAAGACGACAGGGGTCTTTGGTACTTC
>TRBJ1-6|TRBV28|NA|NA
CASRGSIPSSSYNSPLHF
TGTGCCAGCCGAGGGAGCATACCTTCCTCCTCCTATAATTCACCCCTCCACTTT
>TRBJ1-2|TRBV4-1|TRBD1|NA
CASSQNRGSDGYTF
TGCGCCAGCAGCCAAAACAGGGGAAGCGATGGCTACACCTTC
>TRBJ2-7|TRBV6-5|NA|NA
CASSYKYEQYF
TGTGCCAGCAGTTATAAATACGAGCAGTACTTC
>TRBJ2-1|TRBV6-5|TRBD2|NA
CASGTSGGVYNEQFF
TGTGCCAGCGGGACTAGCGGGGGGGTTTACAATGAGCAGTTCTTC
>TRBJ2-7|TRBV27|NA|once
CASSLRGTYYEQYF
TGTGCCAGCAGTTTACGCGGGACTTATTACGAGCAGTACTTC
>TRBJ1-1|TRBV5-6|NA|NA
CASSSVLGEGTEAFF
TGTGCCAGCAGCTCTGTATTGGGGGAAGGCACTGAAGCTTTCTTT
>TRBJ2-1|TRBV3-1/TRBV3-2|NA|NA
CASSQRGEQFF
TGTGCCAGCAGCCAGAGGGGCGAGCAGTTCTTC
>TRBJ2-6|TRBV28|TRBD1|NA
CASSVFHIRTGGYAGANVLTF
TGTGCCAGCAGTGTATTCCACATACGGACAGGGGGCTACGCTGGGGCCAACGTCCTGACTTTC
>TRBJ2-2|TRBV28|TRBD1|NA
CASSPRTGYTGELFF
TGTGCCAGCAGTCCCCGGACAGGTTACACCGGGGAGCTGTTTTTT
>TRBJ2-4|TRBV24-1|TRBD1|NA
CATSEQGWNSIQYF
TGTGCCACCAGCGAACAGGGGTGGAACAGCATTCAGTACTTC
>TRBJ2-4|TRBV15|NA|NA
CATSRGGAANIQYF
TGTGCCACCAGCAGGGGGGGGGCCGCAAACATTCAGTACTTC
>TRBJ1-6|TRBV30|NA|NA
CAWRGGDTLSISPLHF
TGTGCCTGGAGGGGAGGAGACACCCTTTCTATTTCACCCCTCCACTTT
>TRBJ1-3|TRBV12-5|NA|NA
CASGLGPGHSSGNTIYF
TGTGCTAGTGGTTTGGGGCCGGGACACAGCTCTGGAAACACCATATATTTT
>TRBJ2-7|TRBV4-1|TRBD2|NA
CASSQDPLAGAYEQYF
TGCGCCAGCAGCCAAGATCCCCTAGCGGGGGCCTACGAGCAGTACTTC
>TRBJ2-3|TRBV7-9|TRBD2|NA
CASSLPGGPADTQYF
TGTGCCAGCAGCTTACCGGGGGGGCCAGCAGATACGCAGTATTTT
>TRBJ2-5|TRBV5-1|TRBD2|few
CASSLAGLAGAQETQYF
TGCGCCAGCAGCTTGGCCGGACTAGCGGGGGCCCAAGAGACCCAGTACTTC
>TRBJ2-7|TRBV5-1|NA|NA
CASSLRARYYEQYF
TGCGCCAGCAGCTTGAGGGCCAGATACTACGAGCAGTACTTC
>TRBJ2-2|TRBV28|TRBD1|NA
CASRSPTGQIGELFF
TGTGCCAGCAGATCACCGACAGGGCAGATAGGGGAGCTGTTTTTT
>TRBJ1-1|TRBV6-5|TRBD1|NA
CASSYRQGPGTEAFF
TGTGCCAGCAGTTACCGACAGGGCCCGGGGACTGAAGCTTTCTTT
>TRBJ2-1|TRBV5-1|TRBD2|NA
CASSGAGVTYNEQFF
TGCGCCAGCAGCGGGGCGGGGGTTACCTACAATGAGCAGTTCTTC
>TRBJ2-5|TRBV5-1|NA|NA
CASSLGVQETQYF
TGCGCCAGCAGCTTGGGCGTTCAAGAGACCCAGTACTTC
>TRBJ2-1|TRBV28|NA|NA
CASSFIRTIKNEQFF
TGTGCCAGCAGTTTTATCCGGACTATAAAGAATGAGCAGTTCTTC
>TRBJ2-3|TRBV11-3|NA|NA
CASSRVSDTQYF
TGTGCCAGCAGCAGGGTCTCAGATACGCAGTATTTT
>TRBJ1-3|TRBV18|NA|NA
CASSPQRTGAGNTIYF
TGTGCCAGCTCACCACAACGGACGGGGGCTGGAAACACCATATATTTT
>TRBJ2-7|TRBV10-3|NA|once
CAISESLKEQYF
TGTGCCATCAGTGAGTCGCTGAAAGAGCAGTACTTC
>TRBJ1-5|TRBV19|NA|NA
CARTGNNQPQHF
TGTGCCAGGACGGGGAACAATCAGCCCCAGCATTTT
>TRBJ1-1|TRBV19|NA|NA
CASSMWQGENTEAFF
TGTGCCAGTAGTATGTGGCAGGGAGAGAACACTGAAGCTTTCTTT
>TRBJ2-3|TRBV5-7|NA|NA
CASYRFAPTDTQYF
TGTGCCAGCTACAGGTTTGCACCCACAGATACGCAGTATTTT
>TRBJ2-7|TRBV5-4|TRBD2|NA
CASSLRRRGGLIHYEQYF
TGTGCCAGCAGCTTGAGACGACGCGGGGGGCTCATCCACTACGAGCAGTACTTC
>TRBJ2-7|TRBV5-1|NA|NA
CASSLGNEQYF
TGCGCCAGCAGCTTGGGTAACGAGCAGTACTTC
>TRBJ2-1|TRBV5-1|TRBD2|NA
CASSAPLSGDLHYNEQFF
TGCGCCAGCAGCGCCCCCCTTAGCGGGGACCTTCACTACAATGAGCAGTTCTTC
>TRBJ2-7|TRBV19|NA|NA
CASSKGVSIIYEQYF
TGTGCCAGTAGTAAGGGGGTGAGCATTATTTACGAGCAGTACTTC
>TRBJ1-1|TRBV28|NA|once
CASSDIRGRTEAFF
TGTGCCAGCAGTGACATTCGCGGGCGAACTGAAGCTTTCTTT
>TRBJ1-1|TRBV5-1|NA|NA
CASSLLDSEAFF
TGCGCCAGCAGCTTATTAGACAGTGAAGCTTTCTTT
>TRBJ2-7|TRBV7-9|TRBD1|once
CASSPWTGAGEQYF
TGTGCCAGCAGCCCTTGGACAGGGGCGGGGGAGCAGTACTTC
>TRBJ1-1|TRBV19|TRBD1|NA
CASSRDSLNTEAFF
TGTGCCAGTAGCAGGGACAGCCTGAACACTGAAGCTTTCTTT
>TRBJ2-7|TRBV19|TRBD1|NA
CASSHRLGQGGEQYF
TGTGCCAGTAGCCACCGCCTAGGACAGGGTGGGGAGCAGTACTTC
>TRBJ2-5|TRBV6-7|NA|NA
CASSYYPTPVQETQYF
TGTGCCAGCAGTTACTACCCGACACCCGTACAAGAGACCCAGTACTTC
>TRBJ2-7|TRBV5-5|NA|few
CASAREEVVYEQYF
TGTGCCAGCGCCCGAGAGGAGGTAGTCTACGAGCAGTACTTC
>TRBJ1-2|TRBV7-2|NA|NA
CASSFDNNYGYTF
TGTGCCAGCAGCTTCGACAATAACTATGGCTACACCTTC
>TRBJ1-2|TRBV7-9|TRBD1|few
CASSSGTGNYGYTF
TGTGCCAGCAGCTCGGGGACAGGCAACTATGGCTACACCTTC
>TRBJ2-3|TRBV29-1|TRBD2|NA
CSVGSGSGVTDTQYF
TGCAGCGTCGGTTCGGGTAGCGGGGTTACAGATACGCAGTATTTT
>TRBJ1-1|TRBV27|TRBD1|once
CASSLARDRGRLGTEAFF
TGTGCCAGCAGTTTAGCTAGGGACAGGGGGCGCCTGGGCACTGAAGCTTTCTTT
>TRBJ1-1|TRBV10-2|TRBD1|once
CASSLPTGANTEAFF
TGCGCCAGCAGCCTACCCACAGGGGCCAACACTGAAGCTTTCTTT
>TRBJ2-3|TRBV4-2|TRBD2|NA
CASSFGLVEDTQYF
TGTGCCAGCAGCTTCGGACTAGTAGAAGATACGCAGTATTTT
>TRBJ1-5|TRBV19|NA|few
CASSIAHQPQHF
TGTGCCAGTAGTATCGCACATCAGCCCCAGCATTTT
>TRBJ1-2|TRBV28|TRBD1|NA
CASSLFRDRQYGYTF
TGTGCCAGCAGTTTATTTCGGGACAGGCAATATGGCTACACCTTC
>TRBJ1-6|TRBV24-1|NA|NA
CATSDHREGSPLHF
TGTGCCACCAGTGACCACAGGGAAGGATCACCCCTCCACTTT
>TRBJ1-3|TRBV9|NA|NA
CASSVGGTGNTIYF
TGTGCCAGCAGCGTAGGGGGTACCGGAAACACCATATATTTT
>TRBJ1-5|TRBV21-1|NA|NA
CASSPPWARRDIGEPQHF
TGTGCCAGCAGCCCCCCTTGGGCGAGACGGGACATCGGTGAACCCCAGCATTTT
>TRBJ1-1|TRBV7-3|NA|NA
CASSTEGRDTEAFF
TGTGCCAGCAGCACAGAAGGGAGGGACACTGAAGCTTTCTTT
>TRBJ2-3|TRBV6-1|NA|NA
CASSEVREYTDTQYF
TGTGCCAGCAGTGAAGTGAGGGAGTACACAGATACGCAGTATTTT
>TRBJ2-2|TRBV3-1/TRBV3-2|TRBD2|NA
CASSQSPGGSTGELFF
TGTGCCAGCAGCCAAAGCCCCGGGGGGAGCACCGGGGAGCTGTTTTTT
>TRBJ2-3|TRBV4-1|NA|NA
CASSQVGVGGAQDTQYF
TGCGCCAGCAGCCAAGTTGGGGTCGGTGGGGCACAGGATACGCAGTATTTT